Below are 14 T cell receptor beta chains sequenced from a single sample in a study of CD8 T cells in Susac syndrome. Roughly 0.45 to 1 ug RNA was reverse transcribed with random hexamers. TCRdb re-derived calls from the immunoSEQ multiplex PCR reads in MiXCR, one entry per CDR3 protein. Found here are about 150,000 distinct CDR3 sequences, more than 90% of them singletons; the top ten hold 0.065% to 0.1%. Source material: CD4+ T cells from PBMCs. The receptors here all came from a human donor with Susac syndrome.

This clonotype was counted between two and nine times. Germline and junction disagree at one end, which may indicate a read error. The chain links TRBV7-7 to TRBJ2-7, with TRBD1 matching 8 bases. Per germline, CDR1 SSHAT and CDR2 FNYEAQ (reference sequence). The CDR3 totals 14 residues. The CDR3: CASSLGQASYEQYF. CDR3 DNA sequence: TGTGCTAGCAGCTTGGGACAGGCCTCCTACGAGCAGTACTTC.

In nucleotides, the CDR3 is TGTGCCAGCAGCCGGACTAGCGCGGGGAGTGAGCAGTTCTTC. Amino acids: CASSRTSAGSEQFF. V usage is TRBV5-6 and J usage is TRBJ2-1; 9 bases are shared with TRBD2. Trimming at V came to 4 bases and at J to 9 bases, leaving 8 bases not matched to a gene. In germline, CDR1 is SGHDT, CDR2 YYEEEE. The CDR3 sequence is 14 residues long.

Written as DNA, the CDR3 is TGCAGTGCTCACCAAGAGACCCAGTACTTC. It encodes CSAHQETQYF. V is TRBV20-1 and J is TRBJ2-5; D remains unclear. Germline lookup yields CDR1 DFQATT and CDR2 SNEGSKA (reference sequence). The V and J ends lost 5 bases and 0 bases respectively, with 1 base between them. This CDR3 spans 10 amino acids.

The chain recombines TRBV4-1 with TRBJ2-3; TRBD2 aligns across 7 bases. This CDR3 region has 16 residues. Germline trimming cut 0 bases from V and 3 bases from J; bases unmatched to any gene: 6. Germline-derived CDR1 and CDR2 are MGHRA and YSYEKL. The CDR3 DNA reads TGCGCCAGCAGCCAAGATGCGGGAGTGGAGACAGATACGCAGTATTTT. Translation gives CASSQDAGVETDTQYF.

The chain employs TRBV29-1 and TRBJ2-7; 9 nucleotides align to TRBD1. The CDR3 contains 14 residues. Trimming at V came to 4 bases and at J to 0 bases, leaving 4 bases not matched to a gene. Looked up from germline, CDR1 is SQVTM and CDR2 is ANQGSEA. The CDR3 nucleotides read TGCAGCGTTGGACAGGGGGGGAGCTCCTACGAGCAGTACTTC. Translation gives CSVGQGGSSYEQYF.

The V gene is TRBV9, the J gene TRBJ1-5, with D possibly TRBD1 on 5 matching bases. The germline V and J ends were trimmed by 0 bases and 6 bases, with 16 bases remaining between them. Germline lookup yields CDR1 SGDLS and CDR2 YYNGEE. The CDR3 totals 16 residues. As DNA, the CDR3 is TGTGCCAGCAGCGTAGGCGGGGGACTGGAGGGTCAGCCCCAGCATTTT. Translated, it gives CASSVGGGLEGQPQHF.

The chain recombines TRBV14 with TRBJ2-1; D gene ambiguous. Between the trimmed V and J ends, which lost 0 bases and 0 bases, there was a span of 6 bases. Looked up from germline, CDR1 is SGHDN and CDR2 is FVKESK. The CDR3 runs to 15 residues. The CDR3: CASSQDYSSYNEQFF. The CDR3 nucleotides read TGTGCCAGCAGCCAAGACTACAGCTCCTACAATGAGCAGTTCTTC.

This chain connects TRBV12-3 or TRBV12-4 to TRBJ1-2; 7 nucleotides line up with TRBD1. With V trimmed by 3 bases and J by 4 bases, 8 bases remained unmatched. This CDR3 comprises 15 residues. The CDR3 is CASSLGQGGGYGYTF. CDR3 DNA sequence: TGTGCCAGCAGTTTGGGGCAGGGGGGCGGCTATGGCTACACCTTC.

V is TRBV5-1 and J is TRBJ2-4, with 16 bases lining up with TRBD2. In germline, CDR1 is SGHRS, CDR2 YFSETQ. CDR3 length: 18 residues. The V segment lost 4 bases and the J segment 7 bases; nucleotides outside the gene matches: 11. CDR3 bases: TGCGCCAGCAGCCCATCCGGGACTAGCGGGGGGGCAGGGAACATTCAGTACTTC. Translation gives CASSPSGTSGGAGNIQYF. The entire variable domain, with the rest obtained from reference TRBV5-1 and TRBJ2-4, is as follows: KAGVTQTPRYLIKTRGQQVTLSCSPISGHRSVSWYQQTPGQGLQFLFEYFSETQRNKGNFPGRFSGRQFSNSRSEMNVSTLELGDSALYLCASSPSGTSGGAGNIQYFGAGTRLSVL.

The chain recombines TRBV7-9 with TRBJ2-1, with D possibly being TRBD2 (5 bases). V was shortened by 5 bases and J by 12 bases, with 11 bases between the two germline ends. Germline V CDR1 and CDR2: SEHNR, FQNEAQ (reference sequence). CDR3 length: 11 amino acids. The CDR3 is CASSANEGQFF. The CDR3 DNA sequence: TGTGCCAGCAGCGCGAACGAGGGGCAGTTCTTC.

The chain recombines TRBV21-1 with TRBJ1-1; TRBD1 is the table's D call and was not checked against the DNA. TRBV21-1 is given as a pseudogene. The CDR3 spans 17 residues. The CDR3 reads CASSKMTGLLMNTEAFF. CDR3 DNA: TGTGCCAGCAGCAAGATGACAGGACTTCTCATGAACACTGAAGCTTTCTTT.

J is TRBJ2-1 and V is TRBV4-1; D perhaps matches TRBD1 (6 bases). Trimming removed 2 bases from V and 0 bases from J, with 14 bases in between. The germline V gene encodes CDR1 MGHRA and CDR2 YSYEKL. This CDR3 is 17 amino acids long. CDR3 in DNA: TGCGCCAGCAGCCAACAGCTAGGACAGCCCTCCTACAATGAGCAGTTCTTC. As protein: CASSQQLGQPSYNEQFF.

This chain connects TRBV4-1 to TRBJ2-1, with 13 bases aligning to TRBD2. Germline CDR1 reads MGHRA; CDR2 reads YSYEKL. CDR3 size: 16 residues. After removal of 2 bases from V and 9 bases from J, the junction contained 7 bases not matched to a gene. CDR3 amino acids: CASSQPTSGGAREQFF. In DNA form, the CDR3 reads TGCGCCAGCAGCCAACCTACTAGCGGGGGGGCCCGTGAGCAGTTCTTC.

This chain links TRBV4-2 with TRBJ2-7, with D maybe TRBD1 (6 bases). Trimming took 0 bases from V and 2 from J, leaving 14 bases between them. CDR1 and CDR2 from the germline V gene are LGHNA and YNFKEQ. The CDR3 consists of 16 residues. The CDR3 protein is CASSQELEQGPYEQYF. The CDR3 DNA follows: TGTGCCAGCAGCCAAGAACTAGAACAGGGACCCTACGAGCAGTACTTC.